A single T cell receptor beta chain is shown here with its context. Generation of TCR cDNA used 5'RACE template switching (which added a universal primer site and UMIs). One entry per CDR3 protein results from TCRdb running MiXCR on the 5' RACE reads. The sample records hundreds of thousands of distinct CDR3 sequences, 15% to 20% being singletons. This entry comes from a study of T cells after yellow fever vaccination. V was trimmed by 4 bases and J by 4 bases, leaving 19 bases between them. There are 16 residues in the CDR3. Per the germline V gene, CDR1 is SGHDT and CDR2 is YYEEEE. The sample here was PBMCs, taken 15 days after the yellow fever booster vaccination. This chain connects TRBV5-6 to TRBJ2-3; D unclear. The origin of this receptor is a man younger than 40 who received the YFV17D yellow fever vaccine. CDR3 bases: TGTGCCAGCAGCCCACTCCCGCCATGGCCCCCAGATACGCAGTATTTT. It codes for CASSPLPPWPPDTQYF.